The rows below give T cell receptor beta chains drawn from one sample of a study of blood T cell repertoires in COVID-19. TCRdb keeps only in-frame clones here, not all; method: immunoSEQ multiplex PCR. The table has 250,000 to 300,000 clones, about 90% seen once; the top ten hold 2.2%. The sequencing input was peripheral blood. These receptors all stem from a woman in her forties or fifties who had recovered from COVID-19. Both conserved end residues are part of each CDR3. D genes are given only for firm matches. Clone size is given for some rows only: seen once, a few or many times, or a class if the clone is expanded.

TRBV5-1	16	TRBD2	TRBJ2-1	once	CASSLGGAGVHNEQFF	TGCGCCAGCAGCCTCGGCGGGGCGGGGGTTCATAATGAGCAGTTCTTC
TRBV10-3	14	NA	TRBJ1-1	NA	CAISDGVMNTEAFF	TGTGCCATCAGTGACGGGGTGATGAACACTGAAGCTTTCTTT
TRBV7-9	16	TRBD1	TRBJ2-1	once	CANDVTPGGSYNEQFF	TGTGCCAACGACGTTACCCCAGGGGGCTCCTACAATGAGCAGTTCTTC
TRBV12-3/TRBV12-4	13	TRBD1	TRBJ1-1	NA	CASSSDRGLEAFF	TGTGCCAGCAGTTCGGACAGGGGCCTTGAAGCTTTCTTT
TRBV7-9	14	NA	TRBJ1-2	once	CASSFSAASYGYTF	TGTGCCAGCAGCTTTAGCGCGGCCAGCTATGGCTACACCTTC
TRBV28	15	NA	TRBJ1-5	NA	CASRSQGQGNQPQHF	TGTGCCAGCCGATCCCAGGGGCAGGGGAATCAGCCCCAGCATTTT
TRBV9	14	NA	TRBJ2-3	NA	CASSPGQTGDTQYF	TGTGCCAGCAGCCCAGGACAGACCGGCGATACGCAGTATTTT
TRBV28	14	NA	TRBJ2-1	NA	CATQGGDYYNEQFF	TGTGCCACACAGGGAGGGGATTACTACAATGAGCAGTTCTTC
TRBV20-1	12	NA	TRBJ1-2	NA	CSASHGAYGYTF	TGCAGTGCTAGTCATGGGGCCTATGGCTACACCTTC
TRBV6-5	13	NA	TRBJ1-5	NA	CASRRTEDQPQHF	TGTGCCAGCAGGAGAACAGAAGATCAGCCCCAGCATTTT
TRBV28	15	NA	TRBJ1-2	NA	CASSLLVGALDGYTF	TGTGCCAGCAGTTTATTGGTAGGGGCCCTGGATGGCTACACCTTC
TRBV19	14	NA	TRBJ2-7	NA	CASSIRTDGLEQYF	TGTGCCAGTAGTATAAGGACGGACGGACTAGAGCAGTACTTC
TRBV4-3	13	NA	TRBJ2-3	NA	CASSQEGADTQYF	TGCGCCAGCAGCCAAGAGGGGGCGGATACGCAGTATTTT